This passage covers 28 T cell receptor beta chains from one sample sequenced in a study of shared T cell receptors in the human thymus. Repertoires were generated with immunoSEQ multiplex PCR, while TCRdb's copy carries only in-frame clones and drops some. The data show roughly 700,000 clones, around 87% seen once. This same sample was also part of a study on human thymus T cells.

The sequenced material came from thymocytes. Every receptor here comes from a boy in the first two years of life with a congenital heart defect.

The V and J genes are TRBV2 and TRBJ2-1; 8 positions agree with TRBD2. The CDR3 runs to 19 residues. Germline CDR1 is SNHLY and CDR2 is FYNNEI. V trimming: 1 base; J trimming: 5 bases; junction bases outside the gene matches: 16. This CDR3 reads CASSEGSLLADPPNNEQFF. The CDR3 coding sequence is TGTGCCAGCAGTGAAGGGAGTTTACTAGCGGACCCCCCTAACAATGAGCAGTTCTTC.

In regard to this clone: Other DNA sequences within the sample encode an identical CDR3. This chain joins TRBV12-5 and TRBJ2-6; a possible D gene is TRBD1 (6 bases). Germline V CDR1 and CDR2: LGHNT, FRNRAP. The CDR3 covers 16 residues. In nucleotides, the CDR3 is TGTGCCCTGGGGGCAGGGGTGAACGGCGGGGCCAACGTCCTGACTTTC. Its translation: CALGAGVNGGANVLTF.

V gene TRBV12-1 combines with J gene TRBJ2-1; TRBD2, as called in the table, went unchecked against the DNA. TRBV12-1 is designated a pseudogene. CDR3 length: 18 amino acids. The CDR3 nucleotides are TGTGCCAGCAGCTTTTGGAGCGGGAGGGCCGTTCCCTACAATGAGCAGTTCTTC. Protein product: CASSFWSGRAVPYNEQFF.

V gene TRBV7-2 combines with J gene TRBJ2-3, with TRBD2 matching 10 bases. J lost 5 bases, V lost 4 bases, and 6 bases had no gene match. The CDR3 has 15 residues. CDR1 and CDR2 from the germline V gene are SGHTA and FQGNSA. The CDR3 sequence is CASSSIAGGEDTQYF. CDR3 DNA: TGTGCCAGCAGCTCCATAGCGGGAGGAGAAGATACGCAGTATTTT.

This CDR3 is CASSLSDWVGLSTDTQYF. DNA of the CDR3: TGCGCCAGCAGCTTGTCGGACTGGGTTGGTCTTAGCACAGATACGCAGTATTTT. This chain links TRBV5-1 with TRBJ2-3; TRBD2 might be the D (5 bases). This CDR3 has 18 amino acids. Trimming took 1 base from V and 0 from J, leaving 18 bases between them. Germline V gene data show CDR1 as SGHRS and CDR2 as YFSETQ.

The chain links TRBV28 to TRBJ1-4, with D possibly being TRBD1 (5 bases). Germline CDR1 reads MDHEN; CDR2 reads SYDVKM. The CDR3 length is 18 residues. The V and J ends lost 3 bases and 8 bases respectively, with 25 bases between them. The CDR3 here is CASSFKGGVPGWREKLFF. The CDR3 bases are TGTGCCAGCAGTTTTAAGGGAGGGGTCCCAGGGTGGAGAGAAAAACTGTTTTTT.

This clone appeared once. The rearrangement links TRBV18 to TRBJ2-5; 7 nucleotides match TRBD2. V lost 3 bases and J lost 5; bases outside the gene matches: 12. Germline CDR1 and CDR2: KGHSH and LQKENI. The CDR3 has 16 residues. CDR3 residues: CASSPGSAGDPETQYF. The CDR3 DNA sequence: TGTGCCAGCTCACCTGGGTCGGCGGGAGATCCGGAGACCCAGTACTTC.

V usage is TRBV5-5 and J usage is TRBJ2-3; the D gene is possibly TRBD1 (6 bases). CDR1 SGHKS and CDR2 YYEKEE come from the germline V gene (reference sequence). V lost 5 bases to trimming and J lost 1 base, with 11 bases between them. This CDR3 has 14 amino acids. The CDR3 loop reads CASRSRQGTDTQYF. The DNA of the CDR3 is TGTGCCAGCAGATCCCGACAGGGCACAGATACGCAGTATTTT. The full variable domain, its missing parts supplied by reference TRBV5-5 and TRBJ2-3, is DAGVTQSPTHLIKTRGQQVTLRCSPISGHKSVSWYQQVLGQGPQFIFQYYEKEERGRGNFPDRFSARQFPNYSSELNVNALLLGDSALYLCASRSRQGTDTQYFGPGTRLTVL.

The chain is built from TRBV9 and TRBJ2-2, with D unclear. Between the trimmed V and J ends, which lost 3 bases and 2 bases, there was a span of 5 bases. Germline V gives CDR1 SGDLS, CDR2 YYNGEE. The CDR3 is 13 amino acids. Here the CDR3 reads CASSAPNTGELFF. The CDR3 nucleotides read TGTGCCAGCAGCGCCCCTAACACCGGGGAGCTGTTTTTT.

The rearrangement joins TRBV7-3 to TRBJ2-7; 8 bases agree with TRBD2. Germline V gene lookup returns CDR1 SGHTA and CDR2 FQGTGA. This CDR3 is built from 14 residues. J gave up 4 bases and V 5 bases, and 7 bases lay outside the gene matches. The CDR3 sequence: CASSPKRERYEQYF. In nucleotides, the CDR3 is TGTGCCAGCAGCCCTAAGCGGGAGAGGTACGAGCAGTACTTC.

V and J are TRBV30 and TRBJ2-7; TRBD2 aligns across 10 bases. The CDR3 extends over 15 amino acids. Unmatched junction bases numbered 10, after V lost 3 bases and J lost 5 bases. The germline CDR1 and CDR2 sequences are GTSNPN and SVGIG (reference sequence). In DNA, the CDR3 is TGTGCCTGGAGATCCCCTAGCGGGAGCCGAAACGAGCAGTACTTC. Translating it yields CAWRSPSGSRNEQYF.

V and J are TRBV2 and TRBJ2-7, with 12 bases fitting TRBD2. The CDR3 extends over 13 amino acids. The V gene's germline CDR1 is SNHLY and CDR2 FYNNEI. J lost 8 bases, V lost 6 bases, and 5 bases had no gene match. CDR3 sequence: CASRETSGSQQYF. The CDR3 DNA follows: TGTGCCAGCAGGGAGACTAGCGGGAGTCAGCAGTACTTC. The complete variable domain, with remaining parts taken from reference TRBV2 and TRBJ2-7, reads EPEVTQTPSHQVTQMGQEVILRCVPISNHLYFYWYRQILGQKVEFLVSFYNNEISEKSEIFDDQFSVERPDGSNFTLKIRSTKLEDSAMYFCASRETSGSQQYFGPGTRLTVT.

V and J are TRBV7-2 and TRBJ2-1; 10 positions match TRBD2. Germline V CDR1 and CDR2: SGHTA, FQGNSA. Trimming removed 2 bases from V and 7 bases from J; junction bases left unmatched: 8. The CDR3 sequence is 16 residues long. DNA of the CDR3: TGTGCCAGCAGCTTAAATAGCGGGAGGAGAGTAAATGAGCAGTTCTTC. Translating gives CASSLNSGRRVNEQFF.

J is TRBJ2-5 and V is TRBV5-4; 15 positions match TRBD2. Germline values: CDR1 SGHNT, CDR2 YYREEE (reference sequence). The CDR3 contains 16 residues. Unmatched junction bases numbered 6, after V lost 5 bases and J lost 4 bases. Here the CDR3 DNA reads TGTGCCAGCAGTACCGGGACTAGCGGGAGGTTAGAGACCCAGTACTTC. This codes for CASSTGTSGRLETQYF.

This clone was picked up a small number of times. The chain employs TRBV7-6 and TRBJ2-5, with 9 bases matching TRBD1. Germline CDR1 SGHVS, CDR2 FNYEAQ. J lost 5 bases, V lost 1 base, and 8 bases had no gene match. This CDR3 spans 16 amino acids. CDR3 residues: CASSLGLTGGRETQYF. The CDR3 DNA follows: TGTGCCAGCAGCTTAGGCTTGACAGGGGGAAGGGAGACCCAGTACTTC.

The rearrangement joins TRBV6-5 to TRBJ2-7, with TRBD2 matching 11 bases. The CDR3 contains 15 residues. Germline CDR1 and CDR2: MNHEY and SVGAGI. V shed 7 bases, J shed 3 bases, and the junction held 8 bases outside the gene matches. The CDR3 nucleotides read TGTGCCAGCACCCCGCGACTAGCGGGGCACTACGAGCAGTACTTC. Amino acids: CASTPRLAGHYEQYF.

CDR3 bases: TGTGCCAGCAGCTTAACGTTGGACTACTGGGGCAATCAGCCCCAGCATTTT. Protein: CASSLTLDYWGNQPQHF. The V and J genes are TRBV7-3 and TRBJ1-5; D not certain. In germline, CDR1 is SGHTA, CDR2 FQGTGA. The CDR3 loop spans 17 amino acids. Trimming cost V 0 bases and J 2 bases, with 14 bases left between them. Variable domain in full (rest from reference TRBV7-3 and TRBJ1-5): GAGVSQTPSNKVTEKGKYVELRCDPISGHTALYWYRQSLGQGPEFLIYFQGTGAADDSGLPNDRFFAVRPEGSVSTLKIQRTERGDSAVYLCASSLTLDYWGNQPQHFGDGTRLSIL.

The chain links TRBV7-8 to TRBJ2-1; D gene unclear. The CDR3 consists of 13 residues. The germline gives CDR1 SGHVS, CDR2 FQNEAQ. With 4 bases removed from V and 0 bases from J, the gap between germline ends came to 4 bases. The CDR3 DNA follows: TGTGCCAGCAGCTCTCGCTCCTACAATGAGCAGTTCTTC. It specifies CASSSRSYNEQFF.

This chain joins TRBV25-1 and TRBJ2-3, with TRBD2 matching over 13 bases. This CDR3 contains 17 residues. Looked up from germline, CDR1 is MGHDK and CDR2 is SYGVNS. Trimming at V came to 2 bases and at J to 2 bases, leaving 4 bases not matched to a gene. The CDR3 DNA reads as TGTGCCAGCAGTGAACCAGGGACTAGCGGGAACACAGATACGCAGTATTTT. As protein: CASSEPGTSGNTDTQYF.

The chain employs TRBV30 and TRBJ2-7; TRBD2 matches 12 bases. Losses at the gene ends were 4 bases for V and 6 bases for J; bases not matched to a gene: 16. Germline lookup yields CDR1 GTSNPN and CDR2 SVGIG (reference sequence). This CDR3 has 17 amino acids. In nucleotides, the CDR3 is TGTGCCTGGAAGGGGGGGGTGACTAGCGGGAGACATCGCGAGCAGTACTTC. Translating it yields CAWKGGVTSGRHREQYF.

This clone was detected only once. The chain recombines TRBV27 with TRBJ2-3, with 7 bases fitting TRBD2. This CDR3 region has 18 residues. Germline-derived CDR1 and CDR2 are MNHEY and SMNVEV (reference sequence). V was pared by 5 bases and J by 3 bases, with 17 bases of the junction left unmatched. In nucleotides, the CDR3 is TGTGCCAGCAGTGACCTGGGGAGGGAAGGGAGTAGTACAGATACGCAGTATTTT. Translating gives CASSDLGREGSSTDTQYF.

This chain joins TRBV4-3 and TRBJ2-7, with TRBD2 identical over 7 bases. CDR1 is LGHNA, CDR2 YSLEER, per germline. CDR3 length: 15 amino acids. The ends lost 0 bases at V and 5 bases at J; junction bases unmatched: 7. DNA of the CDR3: TGCGCCAGCAGCCAAGAGGGCGGGAGTCCCCACGAGCAGTACTTC. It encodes CASSQEGGSPHEQYF.

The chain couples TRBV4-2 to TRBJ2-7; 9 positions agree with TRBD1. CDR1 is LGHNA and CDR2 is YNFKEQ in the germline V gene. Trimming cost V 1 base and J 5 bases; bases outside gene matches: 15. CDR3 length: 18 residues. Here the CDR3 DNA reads TGTGCCAGCAGCCAAGTCCTGGGGGGAGGACAGGGGAAGAACGAGCAGTACTTC. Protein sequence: CASSQVLGGGQGKNEQYF.

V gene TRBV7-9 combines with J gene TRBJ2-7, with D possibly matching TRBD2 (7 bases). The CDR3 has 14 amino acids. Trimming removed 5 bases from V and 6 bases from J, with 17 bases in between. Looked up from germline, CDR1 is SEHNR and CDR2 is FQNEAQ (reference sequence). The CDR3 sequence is CASSVGTRGGEQYF. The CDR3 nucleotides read TGTGCCAGCAGCGTCGGGACAAGGGGGGGCGAGCAGTACTTC.

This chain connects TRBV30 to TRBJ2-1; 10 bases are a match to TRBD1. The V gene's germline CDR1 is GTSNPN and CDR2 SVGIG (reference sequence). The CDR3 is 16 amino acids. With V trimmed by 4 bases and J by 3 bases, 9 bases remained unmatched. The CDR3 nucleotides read TGTGCCTGGATCCTCCGGGGACAGGGGCACTACAATGAGCAGTTCTTC. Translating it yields CAWILRGQGHYNEQFF.

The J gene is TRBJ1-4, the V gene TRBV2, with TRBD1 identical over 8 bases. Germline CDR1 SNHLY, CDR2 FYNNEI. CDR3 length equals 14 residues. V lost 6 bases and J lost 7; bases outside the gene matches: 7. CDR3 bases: TGTGCCAGCAGCCCACAGGGGGAGATTGAAAAACTGTTTTTT. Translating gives CASSPQGEIEKLFF.

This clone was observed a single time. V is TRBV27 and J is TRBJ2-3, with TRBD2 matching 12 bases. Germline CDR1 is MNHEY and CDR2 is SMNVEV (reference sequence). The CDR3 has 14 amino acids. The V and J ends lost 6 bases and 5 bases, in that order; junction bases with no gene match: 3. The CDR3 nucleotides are TGTGCCAGCAGCACGGGACTAGCGGGAGATACGCAGTATTTT. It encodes CASSTGLAGDTQYF.

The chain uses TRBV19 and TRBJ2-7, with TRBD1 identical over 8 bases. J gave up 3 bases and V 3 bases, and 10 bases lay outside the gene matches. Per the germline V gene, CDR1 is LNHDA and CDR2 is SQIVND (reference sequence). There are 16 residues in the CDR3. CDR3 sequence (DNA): TGTGCCAGTAGTATCAACAGGGGGACGATGGTCTACGAGCAGTACTTC. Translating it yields CASSINRGTMVYEQYF.